This entry lists 7 T cell receptor beta chains sequenced from one sample in a study of cytomegalovirus exposure and HLA in healthy donors. The PCR made use of 60 Vbeta and 13 Jbeta primers. Clones were sequenced by immunoSEQ multiplex PCR, and TCRdb holds only the in-frame ones, with some missing. The data show roughly 120,000 clones, with more than 80% seen just once and about 1.7% held by the top ten. The specimen sequenced was PBMCs. The source is a man aged 35 to 55 in good health and CMV-seronegative.

The chain links TRBV10-3 to TRBJ1-1; TRBD1 might be the D (6 bases). The CDR3 is made up of 13 amino acids. Looked up from germline, CDR1 is ENHRY and CDR2 is SYGVKD. The germline V and J ends were trimmed by 5 bases and 6 bases, with 13 bases remaining between them. The CDR3 region is CAISTGQFAEAFF. The CDR3, as DNA: TGTGCCATCAGTACAGGACAGTTCGCTGAAGCTTTCTTT.

This clone came up once. The chain carries TRBV5-4 and TRBJ2-1; 10 bases are a match to TRBD2. Per the germline V gene, CDR1 is SGHNT and CDR2 is YYREEE (reference sequence). This CDR3 region has 17 residues. V shed 5 bases and J 2 bases; nucleotides not matched to a gene: 10. The CDR3 sequence is CASSTPAGGFTYNEQFF. DNA for the CDR3: TGTGCCAGCAGTACCCCAGCGGGAGGGTTTACCTACAATGAGCAGTTCTTC.

The chain uses TRBV29-1 and TRBJ1-4; 11 bases fit TRBD1. Germline-derived CDR1 and CDR2 are SQVTM and ANQGSEA. This CDR3 has 14 amino acids. V shed 5 bases, J shed 8 bases, and the junction held 7 bases outside the gene matches. This chain's CDR3 is CSVLGGQGGEKLFF. In nucleotides, the CDR3 is TGCAGCGTTTTGGGGGGACAGGGGGGAGAAAAACTGTTTTTT.

The V and J genes are TRBV5-1 and TRBJ2-7; 9 bases align to TRBD1. Looked up from germline, CDR1 is SGHRS and CDR2 is YFSETQ. Losses at the gene ends were 0 bases for V and 4 bases for J; bases not matched to a gene: 8. The CDR3 extends over 16 amino acids. CDR3 DNA: TGCGCCAGCAGCTTGGCCGGTGGGACAGGGTTGTACGAGCAGTACTTC. Its protein product is CASSLAGGTGLYEQYF.

J is TRBJ2-7 and V is TRBV7-9; TRBD1 is a possible D gene (7 bases). The CDR3 runs 13 residues. The germline CDR1 and CDR2 sequences are SEHNR and FQNEAQ (reference sequence). Trimming stripped 3 bases from V and 6 bases from J, with 12 bases between. The CDR3: CASSLEGAGEQYF. The CDR3 nucleotides read TGTGCCAGCAGCTTGGAGGGGGCTGGCGAGCAGTACTTC.

The rearrangement links TRBV19 to TRBJ1-1; no clear D gene. The ends were cut back, 3 bases at V and 6 bases at J, with 11 bases in the middle. The length of the CDR3 is 13 residues. Germline CDR1 reads LNHDA; CDR2 reads SQIVND (reference sequence). CDR3 DNA sequence: TGTGCCAGTAGTATGGGCCTCTCTCCTGAAGCTTTCTTT. Its translation is CASSMGLSPEAFF.

The gene calls are TRBV9 and TRBJ1-2, with TRBD1 as a possible D gene (6 bases). The ends were cut back, 4 bases at V and 3 bases at J, with 19 bases in the middle. Germline CDR1 is SGDLS and CDR2 is YYNGEE. The CDR3 runs 16 residues. CDR3 DNA: TGTGCCAGCAGCCCAGTCGGGGGGGCGGGCTACTATGGCTACACCTTC. It yields the protein CASSPVGGAGYYGYTF.